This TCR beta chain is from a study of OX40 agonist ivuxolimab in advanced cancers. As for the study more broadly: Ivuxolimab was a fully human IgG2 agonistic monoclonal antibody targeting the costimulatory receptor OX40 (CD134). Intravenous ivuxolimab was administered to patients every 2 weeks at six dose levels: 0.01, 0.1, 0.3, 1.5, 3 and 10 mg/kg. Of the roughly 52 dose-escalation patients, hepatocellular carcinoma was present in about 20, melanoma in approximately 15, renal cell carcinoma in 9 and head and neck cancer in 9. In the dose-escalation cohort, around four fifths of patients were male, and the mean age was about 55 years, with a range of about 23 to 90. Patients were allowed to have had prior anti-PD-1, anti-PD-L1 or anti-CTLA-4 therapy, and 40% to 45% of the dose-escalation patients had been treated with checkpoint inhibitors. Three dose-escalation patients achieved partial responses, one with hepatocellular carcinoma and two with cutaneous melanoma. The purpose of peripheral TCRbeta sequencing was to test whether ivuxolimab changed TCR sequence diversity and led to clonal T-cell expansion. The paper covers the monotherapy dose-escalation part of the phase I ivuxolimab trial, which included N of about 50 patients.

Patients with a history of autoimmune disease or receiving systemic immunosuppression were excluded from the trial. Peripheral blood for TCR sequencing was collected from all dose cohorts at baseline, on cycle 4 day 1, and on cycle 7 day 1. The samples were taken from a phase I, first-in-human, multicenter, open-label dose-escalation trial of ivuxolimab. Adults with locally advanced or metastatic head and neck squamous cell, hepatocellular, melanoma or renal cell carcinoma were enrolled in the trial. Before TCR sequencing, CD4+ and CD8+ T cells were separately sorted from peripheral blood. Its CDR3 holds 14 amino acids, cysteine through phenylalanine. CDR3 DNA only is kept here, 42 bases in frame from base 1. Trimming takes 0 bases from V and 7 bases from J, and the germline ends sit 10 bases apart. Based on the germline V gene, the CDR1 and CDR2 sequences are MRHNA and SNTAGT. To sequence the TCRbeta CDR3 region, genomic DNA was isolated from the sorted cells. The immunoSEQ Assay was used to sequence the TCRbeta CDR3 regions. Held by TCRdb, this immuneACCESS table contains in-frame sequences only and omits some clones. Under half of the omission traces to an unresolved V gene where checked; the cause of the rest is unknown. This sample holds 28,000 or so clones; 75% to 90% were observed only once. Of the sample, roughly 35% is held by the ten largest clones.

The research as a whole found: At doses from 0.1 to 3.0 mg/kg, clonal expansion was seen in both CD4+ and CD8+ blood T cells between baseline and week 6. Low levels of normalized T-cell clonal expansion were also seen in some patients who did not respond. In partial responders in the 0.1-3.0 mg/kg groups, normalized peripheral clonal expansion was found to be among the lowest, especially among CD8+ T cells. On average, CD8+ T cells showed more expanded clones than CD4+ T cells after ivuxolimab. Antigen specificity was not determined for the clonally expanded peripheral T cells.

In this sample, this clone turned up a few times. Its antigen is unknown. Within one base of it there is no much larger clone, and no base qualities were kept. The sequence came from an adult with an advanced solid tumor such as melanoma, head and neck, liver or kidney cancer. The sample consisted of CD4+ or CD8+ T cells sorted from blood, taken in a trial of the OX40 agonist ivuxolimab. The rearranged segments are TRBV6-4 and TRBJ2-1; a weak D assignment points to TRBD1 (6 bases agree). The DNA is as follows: TGTGCCAGCAGTGACTCGATGGGACAAAATGAGCAGTTCTTC. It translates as CASSDSMGQNEQFF.